The 22 T cell receptor beta chains below come from one sample, sequenced in a study of a mutant IDH1 vaccine in newly diagnosed glioma. Which antigens these TCRs recognize remains unknown. As for time point: week 47, end of study. A 20-mer mutant IDH1 peptide at 300 ug was injected subcutaneously with topical imiquimod. TCRdb keeps only in-frame clones here, not all; method: immunoSEQ multiplex PCR. The sample shows fewer than 25,000 clones, roughly 84% of them seen only once. The sequences come from PBMCs, collected from a glioma patient whose treatment included an IDH1 peptide vaccine. The source of these receptors is a man aged 35 to 55 with glioma.

The count of this clone is one. This chain connects TRBV5-1 to TRBJ1-2; D is possibly TRBD1 (5 bases). CDR1 and CDR2 (germline): SGHRS, YFSETQ. Trimming took off 0 bases at V and 1 base at J, with 10 bases between the two ends. The CDR3 sequence is 15 residues long. The CDR3 DNA reads TGCGCCAGCAGCTTGGTAGCAGGGAGTAACTATGGCTACACCTTC. This codes for CASSLVAGSNYGYTF.

The genes are TRBV6-6 and TRBJ2-1; 10 nucleotides line up with TRBD2. V was pared by 7 bases and J by 9 bases, with 9 bases of the junction left unmatched. In germline, CDR1 is MNHNY, CDR2 SVGAGI (reference sequence). The CDR3 sequence is 14 residues long. The CDR3 spells CASTFSLAGAEQFF. CDR3 in DNA: TGTGCCAGCACCTTTTCTCTAGCGGGAGCTGAGCAGTTCTTC.

V gene TRBV27 combines with J gene TRBJ2-7; TRBD2 aligns across 8 bases. This CDR3 is 13 amino acids long. Losses at the gene ends were 6 bases for V and 3 bases for J; bases not matched to a gene: 4. Germline lookup yields CDR1 MNHEY and CDR2 SMNVEV (reference sequence). For the CDR3, the DNA is TGTGCCAGCAGCACCGGGACTAGCTACGAGCAGTACTTC. This encodes CASSTGTSYEQYF.

The CDR3 DNA follows: TGTGCCAGCAGCTCCGTCAGGGTGGGGAGCTACGAGCAGTACTTC. This encodes CASSSVRVGSYEQYF. The rearrangement uses TRBV7-9 and TRBJ2-7; either TRBD1 or TRBD2 may fit D (5 bases each). V was pared by 4 bases and J by 3 bases, with 16 bases between. Germline V lookup: CDR1 SEHNR, CDR2 FQNEAQ (reference sequence). The CDR3 totals 15 residues.

The chain joins TRBV6-5 to TRBJ1-3, with D unresolved. In germline, CDR1 is MNHEY, CDR2 SVGAGI. V lost 2 bases to trimming and J lost 0 bases, with 8 bases between them. The CDR3 runs 15 residues. CDR3 coding DNA: TGTGCCAGCAGTTACGGCTACAGCTCTGGAAACACCATATATTTT. This encodes CASSYGYSSGNTIYF.

This sequence joins TRBV7-9 and TRBJ2-3; no reliable D call. The germline CDR1 and CDR2 sequences are SEHNR and FQNEAQ (reference sequence). Between the trimmed V and J ends, which lost 1 base and 2 bases, there was a span of 7 bases. This CDR3 spans 14 amino acids. Here the CDR3 DNA reads TGTGCCAGCAGCTTAGAAGCCTACACAGATACGCAGTATTTT. It is translated as CASSLEAYTDTQYF. The variable domain in full, with the rest retrieved from reference TRBV7-9 and TRBJ2-3, is DTGVSQNPRHKITKRGQNVTFRCDPISEHNRLYWYRQTLGQGPEFLTYFQNEAQLEKSRLLSDRFSAERPKGSFSTLEIQRTEQGDSAMYLCASSLEAYTDTQYFGPGTRLTVL.

This clone ranks as medium-sized. The chain joins TRBV12-5 to TRBJ2-3; D remains unclear. From germline, CDR1 is LGHNT and CDR2 FRNRAP. The CDR3 has 12 residues. The V gene lost 7 bases and the J gene lost 4 bases, with 9 bases spanning the gap. The CDR3 reads CASASRPDTQYF. The CDR3 nucleotides read TGTGCTAGTGCCTCAAGACCAGATACGCAGTATTTT.

The chain is built from TRBV7-2 and TRBJ2-1; 9 nucleotides match TRBD1. The CDR3 runs to 16 residues. The V gene's germline CDR1 is SGHTA and CDR2 FQGNSA. Germline trimming cut 7 bases from V and 6 bases from J; bases unmatched to any gene: 13. DNA of the CDR3: TGTGCCAGCATCCCTGTTGGACAGGGGAGAGCCAATGAGCAGTTCTTC. The encoded protein is CASIPVGQGRANEQFF.

The genes are TRBV6-5 and TRBJ1-5; weak D call: TRBD1 (5 bases). In germline, CDR1 is MNHEY, CDR2 SVGAGI. The CDR3 totals 15 residues. V was trimmed by 5 bases and J by 4 bases, leaving 15 bases between them. The CDR3 sequence: CASSPGRPRNQPQHF. CDR3 coding DNA: TGTGCCAGCAGTCCAGGGCGCCCCAGAAATCAGCCCCAGCATTTT.

J is TRBJ2-1 and V is TRBV15; 8 positions agree with TRBD2. V shed 6 bases and J 2 bases; nucleotides not matched to a gene: 3. The CDR3 sequence is 14 residues long. From germline, CDR1 is LNHNV and CDR2 YYDKDF (reference sequence). The CDR3 DNA sequence: TGTGCCACCAGTCCGGGAGGGGCCTACAATGAGCAGTTCTTC. It encodes CATSPGGAYNEQFF.

The rearrangement joins TRBV6-5 to TRBJ2-5; no reliable D call. Trimming removed 6 bases from V and 1 base from J, with 9 bases in between. Germline V lookup: CDR1 MNHEY, CDR2 SVGAGI. This CDR3 comprises 13 residues. In DNA form, the CDR3 reads TGTGCCAGCAGATTGAGCCTCCAAGAGACCCAGTACTTC. This codes for CASRLSLQETQYF.

This chain connects TRBV19 to TRBJ2-3; 8 bases fit TRBD2. Per germline, CDR1 LNHDA and CDR2 SQIVND (reference sequence). The V segment lost 3 bases and the J segment 6 bases; nucleotides outside the gene matches: 20. The CDR3 runs 19 residues. CDR3 coding DNA: TGTGCCAGTAGTATTGGAGGGCACGGTGGGGCGGGAGGATGGGATACGCAGTATTTT. Encoded protein: CASSIGGHGGAGGWDTQYF.

This chain links TRBV5-4 with TRBJ2-6; D gene uncertain. Per the germline V gene, CDR1 is SGHNT and CDR2 is YYREEE (reference sequence). V was cut by 3 bases and J by 4 bases, with 8 bases left in between. The CDR3 is made up of 14 amino acids. The CDR3 spells CASSSGPGANVLTF. As DNA, the CDR3 is TGTGCCAGCAGCTCCGGACCCGGGGCCAACGTCCTGACTTTC.

This clone has just a few counts. The chain links TRBV5-1 to TRBJ1-5, with D perhaps TRBD1 (6 bases). This CDR3 comprises 14 residues. The V gene's germline CDR1 is SGHRS and CDR2 YFSETQ. Trimming removed 4 bases at V and 5 bases at J, with 13 bases between. The chain's CDR3 is CASSPEGGHQPQHF. DNA for the CDR3: TGCGCCAGCAGCCCCGAGGGGGGCCATCAGCCCCAGCATTTT.

This chain links TRBV19 with TRBJ2-1; D gene ambiguous. CDR3 length equals 14 residues. Germline CDR1 is LNHDA and CDR2 is SQIVND (reference sequence). Trimming removed 5 bases at V and 1 base at J, with 9 bases between. CDR3 in DNA: TGTGCCAGTAGTCGGTGGATTTCCTACAATGAGCAGTTCTTC. This gives the protein CASSRWISYNEQFF.

This clone was seen a handful of times. The J gene is TRBJ1-1, the V gene TRBV5-1; the match to TRBD1 covers 10 bases. J gave up 3 bases and V 4 bases, and 12 bases lay outside the gene matches. The CDR3 has 17 amino acids. Germline CDR1 and CDR2: SGHRS and YFSETQ. The CDR3 sequence: CASSGPGQGIMDTEAFF. For the CDR3, the DNA is TGCGCCAGCAGCGGCCCGGGACAGGGGATTATGGACACTGAAGCTTTCTTT.

V and J are TRBV6-5 and TRBJ2-1; 7 bases match TRBD2. V gave up 5 bases and J gave up 6 bases; unmatched junction bases: 10. This CDR3 has 15 amino acids. Germline loops: CDR1 MNHEY, CDR2 SVGAGI. The DNA for the CDR3 is TGTGCCAGCAGTCTAGGGGCGGGAGAAGGCAATGAGCAGTTCTTC. Its protein is CASSLGAGEGNEQFF.

The genes are TRBV15 and TRBJ2-7; perhaps D is TRBD1 or TRBD2 (6 bases each). From germline, CDR1 is LNHNV and CDR2 YYDKDF (reference sequence). There are 18 residues in the CDR3. The ends were cut back, 1 base at V and 0 bases at J, with 19 bases in the middle. The CDR3 DNA follows: TGTGCCACCAGCAGAGGAGGGGGTTGGGAGGTTAGCTCCTACGAGCAGTACTTC. It yields the protein CATSRGGGWEVSSYEQYF.

The V gene is TRBV7-2, the J gene TRBJ2-7; 8 bases fit TRBD1. The CDR3 extends over 14 amino acids. The germline CDR1 and CDR2 sequences are SGHTA and FQGNSA. Trimming at V came to 10 bases and at J to 5 bases, leaving 13 bases not matched to a gene. CDR3 amino acids: CAITDRVKFNEQYF. The CDR3, as DNA: TGTGCCATCACGGACAGGGTTAAATTCAACGAGCAGTACTTC. The whole variable domain, filled in from reference TRBV7-2 and TRBJ2-7, reads GAGVSQSPSNKVTEKGKDVELRCDPISGHTALYWYRQSLGQGLEFLIYFQGNSAPDKSGLPSDRFSAERTGGSVSTLTIQRTQQEDSAVYLCAITDRVKFNEQYFGPGTRLTVT.

The V call is TRBV11-2, the J call TRBJ2-5, with 11 bases fitting TRBD1. The germline CDR1 and CDR2 sequences are SGHAT and FQNNGV. J was trimmed by 4 bases and V by 6 bases; bases with no gene match: 4. The CDR3 contains 14 residues. DNA of the CDR3: TGTGCCAGCAGGGTGGGACAGGGGGTAGAGACCCAGTACTTC. As protein: CASRVGQGVETQYF.

This clone appeared a few times. The chain couples TRBV5-1 to TRBJ1-1; a weak D match, TRBD1 (5 bases). Germline CDR1 SGHRS, CDR2 YFSETQ. The V end lost 0 bases, the J end lost 8 bases, and 11 bases lay between the germline ends. The CDR3 sequence is 13 residues long. The CDR3: CASSLAVRTEAFF. CDR3 nucleotide sequence: TGCGCCAGCAGCTTGGCCGTCCGGACAGAAGCTTTCTTT.

The V gene is TRBV4-3, the J gene TRBJ1-6, with D perhaps matching TRBD1 (6 bases). The CDR3 has 20 amino acids. Germline V gene sequence: CDR1 LGHNA, CDR2 YSLEER. Between the trimmed V and J ends, which lost 0 bases and 0 bases, there was a span of 18 bases. The CDR3 reads CASSQDATGRSSSYNSPLHF. The CDR3 nucleotides read TGCGCCAGCAGCCAAGATGCGACAGGACGCTCCAGCTCCTATAATTCACCCCTCCACTTT.